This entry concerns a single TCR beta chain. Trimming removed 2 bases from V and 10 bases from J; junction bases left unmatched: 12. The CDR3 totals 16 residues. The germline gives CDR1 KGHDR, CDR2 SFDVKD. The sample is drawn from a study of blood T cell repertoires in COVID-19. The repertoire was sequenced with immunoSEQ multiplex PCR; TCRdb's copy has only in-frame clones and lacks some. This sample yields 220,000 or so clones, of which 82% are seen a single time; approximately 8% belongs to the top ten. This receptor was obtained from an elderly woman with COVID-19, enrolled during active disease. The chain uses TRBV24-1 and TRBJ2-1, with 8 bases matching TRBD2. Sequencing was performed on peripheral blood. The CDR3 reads CATSDWVAGSQGEQFF. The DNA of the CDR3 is TGTGCCACCAGTGATTGGGTAGCGGGGTCCCAAGGAGAGCAGTTCTTC.